A selection of T cell receptor beta chains follows, all from one sample in a study of blood T cell repertoires in COVID-19. Data came from immunoSEQ multiplex PCR; TCRdb stores just in-frame clones and leaves some out. The sample includes about 210,000 clones, about four fifths of them seen just once. Sequenced: peripheral blood. The receptors shown here come from a woman aged 40-49 years with active or convalescent COVID-19. The CDR3 runs from the conserved cysteine through the conserved F or W. D genes are given only for firm matches. Some rows have no size entry. The others give once, few or many, or a class for an expanded clone.

V gene	J gene	clone size	D gene	CDR3 protein
TRBV5-8	TRBJ1-5	.	.	CASSLRQFSNQPQHF
TRBV10-3	TRBJ2-7	many	.	CAISVTDTPYEQYF
TRBV10-1	TRBJ2-2	once	.	CASSGQGSGELFF
TRBV10-2	TRBJ2-1	.	.	CASSEGPSSYNEQFF
TRBV5-8	TRBJ1-4	.	.	CASRPRGDEKLFF
TRBV2	TRBJ2-1	once	.	CATQYLLGGEQFF
TRBV27	TRBJ2-1	many	TRBD2	CASIPGLAGLLSYNEQFF
TRBV24-1	TRBJ2-1	.	.	CATSDGDPAGHYNEQFF
TRBV30	TRBJ2-7	.	.	CAWSRGGDYEQYF
TRBV3-1/TRBV3-2	TRBJ2-3	.	.	CASSHGRTDTQYF
TRBV14	TRBJ2-5	once	.	CASNDGGHQETQYF
TRBV19	TRBJ1-3	few	.	CASSVTEFGNTIYF
TRBV10-1	TRBJ1-3	.	TRBD1	CASSETGASGNTIYF
TRBV19	TRBJ1-2	.	TRBD1	CASSTRQGDGYTF
TRBV2	TRBJ1-5	few	.	CASSEATPGSNQPQHF
TRBV2	TRBJ2-7	.	TRBD2	CASSRLAGGTYEQYF
TRBV9	TRBJ2-5	.	.	CASSPQGTYQETQYF
TRBV7-3	TRBJ2-1	.	TRBD1	CASSLNPGQSSYNEQFF
TRBV30	TRBJ2-1	once	TRBD2	CAWSSTSGGSSSYNEQFF
TRBV4-2	TRBJ1-4	.	.	CASSQGQDNEKLFF
TRBV28	TRBJ1-4	.	TRBD1	CASSSTGTGNAKLFF
TRBV5-1	TRBJ2-2	.	.	CASSQNTGELFF
TRBV11-3	TRBJ2-1	.	.	CASSSIRDSSYNEQFF
TRBV9	TRBJ1-2	.	TRBD1	CASSVGGGPGQAFGYTF
TRBV5-1	TRBJ2-3	.	.	CASSSRADTDTQYF
TRBV19	TRBJ1-2	few	TRBD1	CASSIGGQGVGYTF
TRBV7-6	TRBJ1-1	.	.	CASSLNQGMNTEAFF
TRBV19	TRBJ2-2	.	TRBD2	CARTPDLHLAGADTGELFF
TRBV12-5	TRBJ2-1	.	TRBD2	CASGLGGGAFLDNEQFF
TRBV3-1/TRBV3-2	TRBJ2-1	few	.	CASTSRNEQFF
TRBV29-1	TRBJ1-2	.	TRBD1	CSVEVTRGFSGYTF
TRBV6-5	TRBJ2-7	.	.	CASSYDGINEQYF
TRBV5-4	TRBJ1-4	few	.	CASSLGGENEKLFF
TRBV7-6	TRBJ2-2	.	TRBD1	CASSRQGFAGELFF
TRBV7-9	TRBJ2-3	.	.	CASIRSPAVTDTQYF
TRBV6-2/TRBV6-3	TRBJ1-2	.	TRBD1	CASSNTGTGGLYGYTF
TRBV29-1	TRBJ2-5	.	.	CSVEKNPGGAGETQYF
TRBV7-9	TRBJ1-2	.	.	CASDGYDLGGGYTF
TRBV5-1	TRBJ1-6	once	TRBD1	CASSLGDRGTPLHF
TRBV5-6	TRBJ2-7	.	.	CASSLVRGPREQYF
TRBV11-2	TRBJ2-3	.	.	CATRDTRSATDTQYF
TRBV28	TRBJ1-2	.	.	CASSLQGMGYGYTF
TRBV5-5	TRBJ1-2	.	.	CASSLSGYSNYGYTF
TRBV18	TRBJ2-1	.	.	CASSSLAPSSYNEQFF
TRBV19	TRBJ2-1	.	TRBD2	CASRPTSGAYNEQFF
TRBV7-9	TRBJ1-1	.	TRBD1	CASSLGQGGGTEAFF
TRBV7-8	TRBJ1-2	.	TRBD1	CASSLAGTGRFVTF
TRBV6-5	TRBJ1-2	.	.	CASSYGLDSVYGYTF
TRBV25-1	TRBJ1-4	.	.	CASSEWTQGKGEKLFF
TRBV29-1	TRBJ2-5	.	.	CSVVWLEETQYF